This record looks at one TCR beta chain sequence and its context. These data belong to a study of blood T cell repertoires in COVID-19. CDR3 length: 12 amino acids. Germline V gene data show CDR1 as LNHDA and CDR2 as SQIVND (reference sequence). V was trimmed by 2 bases and J by 5 bases, leaving 4 bases between them. Profiled with immunoSEQ multiplex PCR; TCRdb holds only in-frame clones, not every one. Of some 180,000 clones in the sample, approximately 80% were seen once. The TCR originated in a human donor in a cohort sampled during active COVID-19. Material for sequencing was peripheral blood. This rearrangement joins TRBV19 to TRBJ2-1, with D uncertain. CDR3 sequence: CASSITHNEQFF. DNA of the CDR3: TGTGCCAGTAGTATAACTCACAATGAGCAGTTCTTC.